The present T cell receptor beta chain was sequenced within a study of T cells after yellow fever vaccination. About the research overall: The fractions with low cell numbers were processed using SMART-Seq v4 Ultra Low Input.

A 5'RACE template-switching step, the method used to make TCR cDNA, added a universal primer site and UMIs. TCRdb passed the 5' RACE reads through MiXCR, listing each CDR3 protein once. The table records roughly 350,000 distinct CDR3 sequences, roughly 4.3% of them present only once. The CDR3 runs to 14 residues. V dropped 2 bases and J dropped 1 base, with 8 bases sitting between them. There are a few counts of this clonotype. Its specificity is unknown. General study points: Subsequent to the booster, the majority of primary-vaccination clones reappeared (around 95% CD4, 85% to 90% CD8). Any FACS-sorted repertoire could hold abundant clonotypes that contaminate it from the bulk population.

This chain joins TRBV12-3 or TRBV12-4 and TRBJ2-5; no reliable D call. Specimen: PBMCs, collected 5 days after the yellow fever booster vaccination. This receptor was taken from a man aged 18 to 30 who received the YFV17D yellow fever vaccine. CDR3 region: CASSLQVIQETQYF. The CDR3 DNA sequence: TGTGCCAGCAGTTTACAGGTTATCCAAGAGACCCAGTACTTC.